Here is one T cell receptor beta chain with its context. Deletions cut 4 bases from V and 9 bases from J, with 10 bases between. This CDR3 has 12 residues. The germline V gene has CDR1 LNHDA and CDR2 SQIVND (reference sequence). This sample is drawn from a study of T cell responses to AZD1222 COVID-19 vaccine. Sequencing was performed with immunoSEQ multiplex PCR; in TCRdb, only in-frame clones are kept and a portion is missing. The data contain 80,000 to 100,000 clones, around 90% of them singletons. The sequence was obtained from an adult who received the AZD1222 COVID-19 vaccine. The starting material was peripheral blood, obtained 28 days after the second AZD1222 dose. The chain carries TRBV19 and TRBJ1-5; D call uncertain. The CDR3 DNA reads TGTGCCAGTAGTACCCCGCCGGGGCCCCAGCATTTT. It yields the protein CASSTPPGPQHF.